The clone carrying this T cell receptor (beta chain) is a singleton in its sample. Its antigen is not identified. The source of the sample is a study of CD4 T cells in relation to SARS-CoV-2 and coronaviruses. Study in general: Shared crossreactive spike epitopes were mapped to their HLA restriction. Whole-study results and caveats: Roughly 65% of donors had memory CD4+ clonotypes crossrecognizing SARS-CoV-2 and common cold coronavirus spike. According to naive versus memory sequencing, detected responses are memory recall, not newly primed.

The repertoire was sequenced with immunoSEQ multiplex PCR; TCRdb's copy has only in-frame clones and lacks some. The sample carries roughly 68,000 clones, approximately 95% recorded once. The CDR3 spans 16 residues. V shed 5 bases and J 4 bases; nucleotides not matched to a gene: 5. CDR1 and CDR2 from the germline V gene are SGHRS and YFSETQ. Before the COVID-19 pandemic, during about 2011-2019, CD4+ T cells were taken from unexposed donors. Cryopreserved PBMCs were CD4-enriched, then split into naive and memory cells. This receptor was identified in a human donor in good health. The sample was naive CD4+ T cells from PBMCs. Subset of the sample: naive CD4+ T cells isolated by negative enrichment. This rearrangement joins TRBV5-1 to TRBJ2-2; 13 bases are shared with TRBD2. The CDR3 nucleotides read TGCGCCAGCAGGGGGACTAGCGGGGCTCGCACCGGGGAGCTGTTTTTT. Translating gives CASRGTSGARTGELFF.